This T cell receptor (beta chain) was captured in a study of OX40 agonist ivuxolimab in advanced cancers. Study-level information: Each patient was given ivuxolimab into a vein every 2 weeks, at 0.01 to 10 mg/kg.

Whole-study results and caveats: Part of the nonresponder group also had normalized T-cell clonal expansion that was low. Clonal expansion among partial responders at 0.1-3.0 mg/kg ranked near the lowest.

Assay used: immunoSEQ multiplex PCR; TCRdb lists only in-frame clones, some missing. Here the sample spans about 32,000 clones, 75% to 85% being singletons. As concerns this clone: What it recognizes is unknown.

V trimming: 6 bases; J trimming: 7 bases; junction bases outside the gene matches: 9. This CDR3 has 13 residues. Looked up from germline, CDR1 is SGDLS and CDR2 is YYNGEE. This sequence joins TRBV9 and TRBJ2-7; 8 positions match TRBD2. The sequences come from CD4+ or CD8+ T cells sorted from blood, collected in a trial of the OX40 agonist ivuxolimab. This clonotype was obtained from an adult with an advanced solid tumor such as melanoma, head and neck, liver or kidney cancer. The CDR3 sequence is CASNPGGPGEQYF. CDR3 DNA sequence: TGTGCCAGCAATCCGGGGGGGCCGGGTGAGCAGTACTTC.